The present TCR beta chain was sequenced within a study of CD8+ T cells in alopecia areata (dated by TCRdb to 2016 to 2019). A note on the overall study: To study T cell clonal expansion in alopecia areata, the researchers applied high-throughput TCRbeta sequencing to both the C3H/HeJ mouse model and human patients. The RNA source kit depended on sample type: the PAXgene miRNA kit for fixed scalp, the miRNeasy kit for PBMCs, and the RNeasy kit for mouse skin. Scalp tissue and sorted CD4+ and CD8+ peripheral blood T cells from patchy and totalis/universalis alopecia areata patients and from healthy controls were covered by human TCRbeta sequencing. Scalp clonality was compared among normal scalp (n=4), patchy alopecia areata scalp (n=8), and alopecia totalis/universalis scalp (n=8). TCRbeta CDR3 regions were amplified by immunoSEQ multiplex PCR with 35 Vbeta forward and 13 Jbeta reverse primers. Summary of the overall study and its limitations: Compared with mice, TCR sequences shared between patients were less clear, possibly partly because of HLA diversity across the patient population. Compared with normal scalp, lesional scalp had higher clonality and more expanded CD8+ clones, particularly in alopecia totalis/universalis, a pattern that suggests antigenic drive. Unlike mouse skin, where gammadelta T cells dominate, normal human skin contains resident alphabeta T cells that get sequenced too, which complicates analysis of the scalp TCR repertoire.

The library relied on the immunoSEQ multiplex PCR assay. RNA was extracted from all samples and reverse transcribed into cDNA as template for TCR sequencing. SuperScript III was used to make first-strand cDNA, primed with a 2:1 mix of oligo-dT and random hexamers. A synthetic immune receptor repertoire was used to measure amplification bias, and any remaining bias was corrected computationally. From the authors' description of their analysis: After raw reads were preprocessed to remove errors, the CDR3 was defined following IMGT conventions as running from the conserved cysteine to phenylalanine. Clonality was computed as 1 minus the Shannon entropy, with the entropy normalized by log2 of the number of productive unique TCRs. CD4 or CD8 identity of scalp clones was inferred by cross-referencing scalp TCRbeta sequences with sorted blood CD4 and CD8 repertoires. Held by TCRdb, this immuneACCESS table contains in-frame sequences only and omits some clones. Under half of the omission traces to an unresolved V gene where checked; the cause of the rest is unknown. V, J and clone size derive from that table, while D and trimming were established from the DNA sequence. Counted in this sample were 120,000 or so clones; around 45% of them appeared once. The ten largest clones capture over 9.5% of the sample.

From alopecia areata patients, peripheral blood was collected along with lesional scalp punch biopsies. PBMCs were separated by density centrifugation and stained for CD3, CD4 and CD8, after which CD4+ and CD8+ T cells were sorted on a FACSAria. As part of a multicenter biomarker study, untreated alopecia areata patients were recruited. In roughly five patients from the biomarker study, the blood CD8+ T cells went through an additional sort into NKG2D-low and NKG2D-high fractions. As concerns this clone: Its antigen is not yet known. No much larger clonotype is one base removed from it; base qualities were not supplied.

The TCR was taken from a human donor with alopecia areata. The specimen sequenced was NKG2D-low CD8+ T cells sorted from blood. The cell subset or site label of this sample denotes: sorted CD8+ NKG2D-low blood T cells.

This receptor carries the CDR3 CASSQEYRPYEQYF. The base sequence is TGCGCCAGCAGCCAAGAGTACAGACCCTACGAGCAGTACTTC. The receptor chain draws on TRBV4-1 and TRBJ2-7; the D gene is not confidently resolved. From the cysteine through the phenylalanine, the CDR3 covers 14 amino acids. The CDR3 DNA has 42 bases and is translated from base 1. Reading the germline V gene gives CDR1 MGHRA and CDR2 YSYEKL. V loses 0 bases of germline sequence and J loses 2 bases, and the interval between the two ends is 8 bases.